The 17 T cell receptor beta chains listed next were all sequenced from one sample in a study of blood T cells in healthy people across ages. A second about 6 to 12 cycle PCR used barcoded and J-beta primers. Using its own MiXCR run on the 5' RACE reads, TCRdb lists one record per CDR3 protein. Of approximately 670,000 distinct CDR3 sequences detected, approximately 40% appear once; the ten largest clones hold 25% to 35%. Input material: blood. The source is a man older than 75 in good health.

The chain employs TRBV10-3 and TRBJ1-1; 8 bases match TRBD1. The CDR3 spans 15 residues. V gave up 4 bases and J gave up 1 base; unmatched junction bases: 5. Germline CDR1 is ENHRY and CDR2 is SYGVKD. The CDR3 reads CAISGTGGKNTEAFF. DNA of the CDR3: TGTGCCATCAGTGGCACAGGGGGGAAGAACACTGAAGCTTTCTTT.

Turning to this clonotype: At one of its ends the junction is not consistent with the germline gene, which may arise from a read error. The CDR3 here is CAGSPITGTGVETQYF. Here the CDR3 DNA reads TGTGCCGGCAGCCCAATCACCGGGACAGGGGTAGAGACCCAGTACTTC. V usage is TRBV9 and J usage is TRBJ2-5, with 10 nucleotides matching TRBD1. Germline CDR1 is SGDLS and CDR2 is YYNGEE. This CDR3 comprises 16 residues.

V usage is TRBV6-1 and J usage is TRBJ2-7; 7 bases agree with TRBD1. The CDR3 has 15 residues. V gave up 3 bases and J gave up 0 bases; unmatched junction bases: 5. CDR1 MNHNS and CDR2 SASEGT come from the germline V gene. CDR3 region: CASSEASGGSYEQYF. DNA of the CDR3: TGTGCCAGCAGTGAGGCGTCAGGGGGCTCCTACGAGCAGTACTTC.

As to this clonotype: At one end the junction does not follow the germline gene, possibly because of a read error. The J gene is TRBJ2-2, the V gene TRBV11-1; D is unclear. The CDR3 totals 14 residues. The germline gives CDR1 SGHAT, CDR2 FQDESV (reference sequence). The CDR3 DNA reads TGTGCCAGCAGCTTAAAGGCAGTCACCCGGGAGCTGTTTTTT. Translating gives CASSLKAVTRELFF.

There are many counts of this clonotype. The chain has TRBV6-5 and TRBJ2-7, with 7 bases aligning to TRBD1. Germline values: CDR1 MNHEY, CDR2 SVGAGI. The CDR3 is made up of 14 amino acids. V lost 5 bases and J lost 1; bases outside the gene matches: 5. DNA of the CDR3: TGTGCCAGCAGTCGGGACAGTAAATCCTACGAGCAGTACTTC. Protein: CASSRDSKSYEQYF.

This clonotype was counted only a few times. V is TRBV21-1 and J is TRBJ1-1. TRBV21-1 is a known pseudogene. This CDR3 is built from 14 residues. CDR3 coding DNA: TGTGCCAGCATTCAAACACTAGGGAACACTGAAGCTTTCTTT. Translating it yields CASIQTLGNTEAFF.

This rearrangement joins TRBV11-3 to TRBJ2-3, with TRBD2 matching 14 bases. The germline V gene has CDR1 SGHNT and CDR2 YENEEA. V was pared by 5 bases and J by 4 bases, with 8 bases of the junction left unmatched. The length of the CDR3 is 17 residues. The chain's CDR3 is CASSTRLAGGQADTQYF. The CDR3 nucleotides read TGTGCCAGCAGCACGCGACTAGCGGGAGGGCAGGCAGATACGCAGTATTTT.

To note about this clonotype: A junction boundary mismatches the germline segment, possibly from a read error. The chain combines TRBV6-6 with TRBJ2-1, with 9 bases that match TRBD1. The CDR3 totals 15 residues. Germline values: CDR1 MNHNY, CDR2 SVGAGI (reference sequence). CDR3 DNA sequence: TGTGCCAGCAGTCAATCTGGGACAGGGAACAATGATCAGTTCTTC. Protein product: CASSQSGTGNNDQFF.

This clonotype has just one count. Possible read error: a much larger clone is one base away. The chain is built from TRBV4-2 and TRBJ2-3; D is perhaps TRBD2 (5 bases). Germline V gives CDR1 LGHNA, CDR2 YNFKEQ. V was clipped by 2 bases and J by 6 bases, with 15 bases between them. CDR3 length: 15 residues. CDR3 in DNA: TGTGCCAGCAGCCAAACTGATGCTAGCCTGGATACGCAGTATTTT. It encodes CASSQTDASLDTQYF.

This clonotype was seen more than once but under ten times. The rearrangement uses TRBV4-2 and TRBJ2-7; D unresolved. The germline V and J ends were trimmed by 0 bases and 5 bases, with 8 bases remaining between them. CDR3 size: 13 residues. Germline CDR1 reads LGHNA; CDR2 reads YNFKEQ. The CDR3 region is CASSQDLRNEQYF. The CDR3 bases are TGTGCCAGCAGCCAAGATTTAAGAAACGAGCAGTACTTC.

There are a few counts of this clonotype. CDR3 DNA: TGTGCCAGCAGTGAAGAGGAGGGAATCTCCTACGAGCAGTACTTC. Translated, it gives CASSEEEGISYEQYF. The chain is built from TRBV2 and TRBJ2-7; the D gene is possibly TRBD2 (6 bases). The CDR3 is 15 amino acids. Trimming removed 1 base at V and 0 bases at J, with 10 bases between. Germline V gives CDR1 SNHLY, CDR2 FYNNEI.

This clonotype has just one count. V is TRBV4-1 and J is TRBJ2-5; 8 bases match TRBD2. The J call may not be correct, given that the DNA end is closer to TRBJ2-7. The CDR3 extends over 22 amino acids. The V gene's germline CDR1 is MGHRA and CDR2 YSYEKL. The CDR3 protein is CASSQVLTSGQTPGTSGYEQYF. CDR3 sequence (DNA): TGCGCCAGCAGCCAAGTCCTAACCAGCGGACAGACACCCGGAACTAGCGGCTACGAGCAGTACTTC.

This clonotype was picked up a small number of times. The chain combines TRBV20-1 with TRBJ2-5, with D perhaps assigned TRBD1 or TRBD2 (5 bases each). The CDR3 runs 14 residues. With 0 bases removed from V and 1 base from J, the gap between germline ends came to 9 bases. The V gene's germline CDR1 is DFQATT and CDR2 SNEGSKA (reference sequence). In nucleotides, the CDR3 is TGCAGTGCTAGAGATGGGGGTGTCCAAGAGACCCAGTACTTC. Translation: CSARDGGVQETQYF.

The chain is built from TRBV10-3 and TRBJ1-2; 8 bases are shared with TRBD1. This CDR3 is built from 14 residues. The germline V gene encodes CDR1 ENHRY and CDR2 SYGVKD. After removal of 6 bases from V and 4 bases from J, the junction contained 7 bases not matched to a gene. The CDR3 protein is CAISPGQESYGYTF. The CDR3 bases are TGTGCCATCAGCCCGGGACAGGAAAGCTATGGCTACACCTTC.

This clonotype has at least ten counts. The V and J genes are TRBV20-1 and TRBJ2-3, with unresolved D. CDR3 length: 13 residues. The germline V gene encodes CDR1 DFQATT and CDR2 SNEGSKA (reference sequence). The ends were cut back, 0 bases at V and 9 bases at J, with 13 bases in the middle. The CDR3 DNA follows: TGCAGTGCTAGAGATCAGGTCGGCCTAACGCAGTATTTT. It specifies CSARDQVGLTQYF.

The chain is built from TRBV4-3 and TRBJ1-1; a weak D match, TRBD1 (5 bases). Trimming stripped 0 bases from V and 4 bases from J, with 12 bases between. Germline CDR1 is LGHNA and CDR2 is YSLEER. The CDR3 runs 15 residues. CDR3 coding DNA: TGCGCCAGCAGCCAAGATAGCGCAGGGATCACTGAAGCTTTCTTT. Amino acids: CASSQDSAGITEAFF.

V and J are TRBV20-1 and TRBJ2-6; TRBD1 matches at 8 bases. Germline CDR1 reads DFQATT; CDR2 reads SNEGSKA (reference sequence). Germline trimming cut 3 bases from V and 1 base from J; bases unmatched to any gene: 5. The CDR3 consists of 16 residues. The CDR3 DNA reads TGCAGTGCTAGCCAGGGGGCGAATTCTGGGGCCAACGTCCTGACTTTC. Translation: CSASQGANSGANVLTF.